Shown below are 18 T cell receptor beta chains from a single sample sequenced in a study of shared clonotypes between healthy human individuals. Here immunoSEQ multiplex PCR was the method, and the copy in TCRdb shows in-frame clones only, minus some. The table has 1,100,000 or so clones, 70% to 80% seen once. Sequenced input: memory CD4+ T cells from PBMCs. The subset is: CD45RA-negative fraction. The receptors derive from a man younger than 35 in good health. Some clones in this sample may be carry-over from other donors' samples.

The chain couples TRBV5-8 to TRBJ2-3, with D maybe TRBD1 (5 bases). Per the germline V gene, CDR1 is SGHTS and CDR2 is YDEGEE. V dropped 4 bases and J dropped 3 bases, with 6 bases sitting between them. The CDR3 is 12 residues long. Here the CDR3 reads CASSGATDTQYF. The CDR3, as DNA: TGTGCCAGCAGCGGGGCAACAGATACGCAGTATTTT.

J is TRBJ2-5 and V is TRBV19, with D tentatively TRBD2 (6 bases). The CDR3 extends over 13 amino acids. V gave up 6 bases and J gave up 5 bases, with 13 bases separating them. Looked up from germline, CDR1 is LNHDA and CDR2 is SQIVND (reference sequence). CDR3: CASSERVWETQYF. The CDR3 DNA reads as TGTGCCAGTAGCGAGCGGGTTTGGGAGACCCAGTACTTC.

CDR3: CASSTRLAGGGETQYF. The CDR3 nucleotides read TGTGCCAGCAGCACTCGTTTAGCGGGAGGGGGAGAGACCCAGTACTTC. This chain joins TRBV9 and TRBJ2-5; 11 nucleotides align to TRBD2. The germline CDR1 and CDR2 sequences are SGDLS and YYNGEE. Germline trimming cut 4 bases from V and 4 bases from J; bases unmatched to any gene: 9. This CDR3 comprises 16 residues.

This clone has a handful of counts. The chain is built from TRBV10-3 and TRBJ1-2; 10 bases align to TRBD1. With V trimmed by 4 bases and J by 3 bases, 11 bases remained unmatched. Germline V gene lookup returns CDR1 ENHRY and CDR2 SYGVKD. This CDR3 spans 17 amino acids. Written as DNA, the CDR3 is TGTGCCATCAGTGCTCGGGAAGGGACAGGGGATGACTATGGCTACACCTTC. This translates into CAISAREGTGDDYGYTF.

As regards this clone: Other DNA variants within this sample encode the same CDR3. The chain recombines TRBV5-1 with TRBJ2-6; possible D gene TRBD1, 6 bases. Per germline, CDR1 SGHRS and CDR2 YFSETQ. The CDR3 runs to 17 residues. Trimming left V 0 bases short and J 0 bases short, with 10 bases between. Here the CDR3 reads CASSLEGVSSGANVLTF. For the CDR3, the DNA is TGCGCCAGCAGCTTGGAGGGGGTCAGCTCTGGGGCCAACGTCCTGACTTTC. The variable domain in full, with the rest retrieved from reference TRBV5-1 and TRBJ2-6, is KAGVTQTPRYLIKTRGQQVTLSCSPISGHRSVSWYQQTPGQGLQFLFEYFSETQRNKGNFPGRFSGRQFSNSRSEMNVSTLELGDSALYLCASSLEGVSSGANVLTFGAGSRLTVL.

V is TRBV30 and J is TRBJ1-6; D is perhaps TRBD1 (5 bases). The CDR3 runs 14 residues. The ends were cut back, 2 bases at V and 9 bases at J, with 14 bases in the middle. Germline CDR1 GTSNPN, CDR2 SVGIG (reference sequence). The chain's CDR3 is CAWSSPRDGSPLHF. CDR3 in DNA: TGTGCCTGGAGTTCGCCCAGGGATGGTTCACCCCTCCACTTT.

The chain links TRBV7-9 to TRBJ2-2; D is unclear. Looked up from germline, CDR1 is SEHNR and CDR2 is FQNEAQ (reference sequence). With 6 bases removed from V and 1 base from J, the gap between germline ends came to 9 bases. The CDR3 length is 14 residues. The CDR3 DNA sequence: TGTGCCAGCAGACCAATAGAGAACACCGGGGAGCTGTTTTTT. It yields the protein CASRPIENTGELFF. The whole variable domain, filled in from reference TRBV7-9 and TRBJ2-2, reads DTGVSQNPRHKITKRGQNVTFRCDPISEHNRLYWYRQTLGQGPEFLTYFQNEAQLEKSRLLSDRFSAERPKGSFSTLEIQRTEQGDSAMYLCASRPIENTGELFFGEGSRLTVL.

J is TRBJ2-3 and V is TRBV6-6; D gene unclear. The CDR3 length is 12 residues. V was shortened by 3 bases and J by 5 bases, with 6 bases between the two germline ends. Germline lookup yields CDR1 MNHNY and CDR2 SVGAGI (reference sequence). The CDR3 region has the DNA TGTGCCAGCAGTTATTCCGTAGATACGCAGTATTTT. Encoded protein: CASSYSVDTQYF.

This chain links TRBV7-9 with TRBJ2-2; D uncertain. The CDR3 contains 16 residues. V lost 2 bases and J 0 bases, leaving 10 bases between the germline ends. Germline V gene data show CDR1 as SEHNR and CDR2 as FQNEAQ (reference sequence). The CDR3 is CASSLTGLSNTGELFF. The DNA for the CDR3 is TGTGCCAGCAGCTTAACGGGTCTCTCGAACACCGGGGAGCTGTTTTTT.

The chain couples TRBV5-1 to TRBJ2-1; 7 bases match TRBD2. The V gene's germline CDR1 is SGHRS and CDR2 YFSETQ. The CDR3 extends over 14 amino acids. V was clipped by 1 base and J by 8 bases; unmatched bases: 6. CDR3 nucleotide sequence: TGCGCCAGCAGCTTGTTGCCTAGCGGCGATGAGCAGTTCTTC. Its translation is CASSLLPSGDEQFF.

As to this clone: The identical CDR3 is also encoded by other nucleotide sequences in the sample. The chain is built from TRBV2 and TRBJ1-1, with a weak D call TRBD1 (6 bases). From germline, CDR1 is SNHLY and CDR2 FYNNEI. The germline V and J ends were trimmed by 6 bases and 5 bases, with 10 bases remaining between them. The length of the CDR3 is 12 residues. This CDR3 is CASSVRGTEAFF. CDR3 DNA: TGTGCCAGCAGCGTCAGGGGAACTGAAGCTTTCTTT.

The sample holds many counts of this clone. This chain uses TRBV5-1 with TRBJ2-2; TRBD2 might be the D (6 bases). Germline-derived CDR1 and CDR2 are SGHRS and YFSETQ. Trimming left V 5 bases short and J 4 bases short, with 12 bases between. The CDR3 spans 14 residues. DNA for the CDR3: TGCGCCAGCAGGGGACTCCCTGGCACCGGGGAGCTGTTTTTT. This gives the protein CASRGLPGTGELFF.

The chain employs TRBV9 and TRBJ2-3; D is uncertain. V shed 4 bases and J shed 1 base, with 10 bases lying between them. The CDR3 length is 14 residues. The V gene's germline CDR1 is SGDLS and CDR2 YYNGEE. CDR3 nucleotides: TGTGCCAGCAGCTTTTTAGCCCGCACAGATACGCAGTATTTT. Its protein is CASSFLARTDTQYF.

The genes are TRBV11-3 and TRBJ1-1; possibly TRBD1 for D (6 bases). The germline CDR1 and CDR2 sequences are SGHNT and YENEEA. The germline V and J ends were trimmed by 5 bases and 4 bases, with 14 bases remaining between them. The CDR3 spans 14 residues. Here the CDR3 DNA reads TGTGCCAGCAGCCGCGAGGGGGAGGGCACTGAAGCTTTCTTT. This gives the protein CASSREGEGTEAFF.

V usage is TRBV7-2 and J usage is TRBJ1-2, with 7 bases fitting TRBD1. V lost 5 bases, J lost 6 bases, and 9 bases stayed unmatched. This CDR3 spans 14 amino acids. Germline V CDR1 and CDR2: SGHTA, FQGNSA. This CDR3 reads CASSPRQGTNGYTF. CDR3 sequence (DNA): TGTGCCAGCAGCCCCCGACAGGGAACGAATGGCTACACCTTC. The entire variable domain, with the rest obtained from reference TRBV7-2 and TRBJ1-2, is as follows: GAGVSQSPSNKVTEKGKDVELRCDPISGHTALYWYRQSLGQGLEFLIYFQGNSAPDKSGLPSDRFSAERTGGSVSTLTIQRTQQEDSAVYLCASSPRQGTNGYTFGSGTRLTVV.

The chain is built from TRBV5-1 and TRBJ2-5; D may be TRBD2 (6 bases). Germline CDR1 is SGHRS and CDR2 is YFSETQ. CDR3 length: 14 residues. Trimming left V 4 bases short and J 5 bases short, with 15 bases between. This CDR3 is CASSPLPGEETQYF. The CDR3 DNA sequence: TGCGCCAGCAGCCCCCTCCCGGGGGAGGAGACCCAGTACTTC.

The chain joins TRBV5-1 to TRBJ2-5, with D unresolved. CDR3 length: 14 amino acids. Trimming shortened V by 0 bases and J by 2 bases, and 8 bases separated the two germline ends. Germline CDR1 is SGHRS and CDR2 is YFSETQ. CDR3 region: CASSLEAAQETQYF. For the CDR3, the DNA is TGCGCCAGCAGCTTGGAGGCAGCGCAAGAGACCCAGTACTTC.

The gene calls are TRBV7-9 and TRBJ2-5; D unresolved. There are 13 residues in the CDR3. Looked up from germline, CDR1 is SEHNR and CDR2 is FQNEAQ (reference sequence). V gave up 2 bases and J gave up 5 bases, with 9 bases separating them. The CDR3, as DNA: TGTGCCAGCAGCTTATTCGGAGTGGAGACCCAGTACTTC. Amino acid sequence: CASSLFGVETQYF. Full variable domain (outside the CDR3, taken from reference TRBV7-9 and TRBJ2-5): DTGVSQNPRHKITKRGQNVTFRCDPISEHNRLYWYRQTLGQGPEFLTYFQNEAQLEKSRLLSDRFSAERPKGSFSTLEIQRTEQGDSAMYLCASSLFGVETQYFGPGTRLLVL.